This is a list of T cell receptor beta chains from one sample in a study of blood T cell repertoires in COVID-19. TCRdb's table, derived via immunoSEQ multiplex PCR, lists solely in-frame clones and lacks some. In the table there are around 420,000 clones, 88% of which are singletons. Sequenced input: PBMCs or T cells enriched from blood (not recorded which). These receptors came from a woman aged 40 to 50 with acute COVID-19. The CDR3 runs from the conserved cysteine through the conserved F or W. A D gene is named only where the DNA matches it firmly. Size is stated for part of the rows, as once, few or many counts, or as a class when the clone is expanded.

j_call: TRBJ1-4
d_call: TRBD1
v_call: TRBV7-2
cdr3_length: 14
clone_size: .
cdr3_aa: CASSFTGVGEKLFF
cdr3_nt: TGTGCCAGCAGCTTCACAGGGGTGGGGGAAAAACTGTTTTTT

j_call: TRBJ2-1
d_call: TRBD2
v_call: TRBV19
cdr3_length: 14
clone_size: .
cdr3_aa: CASSFGLAGGEQFF
cdr3_nt: TGTGCCAGTAGTTTCGGACTAGCCGGCGGTGAGCAGTTCTTC

j_call: TRBJ1-2
d_call: .
v_call: TRBV10-3
cdr3_length: 13
clone_size: many
cdr3_aa: CAISESGGLGYTF
cdr3_nt: TGTGCCATCAGTGAGTCCGGGGGGCTAGGCTACACCTTC

j_call: TRBJ1-2
d_call: TRBD1
v_call: TRBV19
cdr3_length: 14
clone_size: .
cdr3_aa: CASSPDRQGRGYTF
cdr3_nt: TGTGCCAGTAGTCCAGACCGACAGGGTCGCGGCTACACCTTC

j_call: TRBJ1-1
d_call: .
v_call: TRBV7-9
cdr3_length: 12
clone_size: .
cdr3_aa: CASSLPGTEAFF
cdr3_nt: TGTGCCAGCAGCTTACCAGGCACTGAAGCTTTCTTT

j_call: TRBJ2-7
d_call: TRBD1
v_call: TRBV6-1
cdr3_length: 17
clone_size: .
cdr3_aa: CASSVVGQGRFRYEQYF
cdr3_nt: TGTGCCAGCAGTGTGGTGGGACAGGGCAGATTCCGGTACGAGCAGTACTTC

j_call: TRBJ1-5
d_call: TRBD1
v_call: TRBV12-3/TRBV12-4
cdr3_length: 13
clone_size: .
cdr3_aa: CASSLGGTGRQHF
cdr3_nt: TGTGCCAGCAGTTTAGGGGGGACAGGGCGACAGCATTTT

j_call: TRBJ1-1
d_call: .
v_call: TRBV4-1
cdr3_length: 17
clone_size: .
cdr3_aa: CASSLPDRWGMNTEAFF
cdr3_nt: TGCGCCAGCAGCCTCCCCGACAGGTGGGGCATGAACACTGAAGCTTTCTTT

j_call: TRBJ2-7
d_call: .
v_call: TRBV5-5
cdr3_length: 13
clone_size: .
cdr3_aa: CASSLGFPGEQYF
cdr3_nt: TGTGCCAGCAGCTTGGGATTCCCGGGGGAGCAGTACTTC

j_call: TRBJ1-6
d_call: TRBD1
v_call: TRBV5-1
cdr3_length: 15
clone_size: .
cdr3_aa: CASSLAGTGNSPLHF
cdr3_nt: TGCGCCAGCAGCTTGGCGGGGACAGGGAATTCACCCCTCCACTTT

j_call: TRBJ1-3
d_call: .
v_call: TRBV14
cdr3_length: 15
clone_size: .
cdr3_aa: CASSQVRGAGNTIYF
cdr3_nt: TGTGCCAGCAGCCAAGTGCGGGGCGCGGGAAACACCATATATTTT

j_call: TRBJ1-3
d_call: TRBD1
v_call: TRBV5-8
cdr3_length: 19
clone_size: .
cdr3_aa: CASSLGTGSLLLSGNTIYF
cdr3_nt: TGTGCCAGCAGCTTGGGGACAGGGAGTCTATTGCTCTCTGGAAACACCATATATTTT

j_call: TRBJ1-5
d_call: TRBD1
v_call: TRBV29-1
cdr3_length: 14
clone_size: .
cdr3_aa: CSVTTGGVNQPQHF
cdr3_nt: TGCAGCGTTACCACAGGGGGTGTCAATCAGCCCCAGCATTTT

j_call: TRBJ2-5
d_call: .
v_call: TRBV6-6
cdr3_length: 13
clone_size: .
cdr3_aa: CASRAAVQETQYF
cdr3_nt: TGTGCCAGCAGGGCGGCAGTACAAGAGACCCAGTACTTC

j_call: TRBJ2-7
d_call: .
v_call: TRBV5-4
cdr3_length: 14
clone_size: .
cdr3_aa: CASSLVAGSYEQYF
cdr3_nt: TGTGCCAGCAGCTTGGTGGCAGGCTCCTACGAGCAGTACTTC

j_call: TRBJ1-1
d_call: .
v_call: TRBV5-6
cdr3_length: 13
clone_size: .
cdr3_aa: CASSPLQVTEAFF
cdr3_nt: TGTGCCAGCAGCCCACTTCAGGTGACTGAAGCTTTCTTT

j_call: TRBJ1-1
d_call: TRBD1
v_call: TRBV7-2
cdr3_length: 14
clone_size: .
cdr3_aa: CASSSQGARAEAFF
cdr3_nt: TGTGCCAGCAGCTCACAGGGGGCAAGGGCTGAAGCTTTCTTT

j_call: TRBJ1-5
d_call: .
v_call: TRBV6-6
cdr3_length: 12
clone_size: few
cdr3_aa: CASSYGGQPQHF
cdr3_nt: TGTGCCAGCAGTTACGGCGGCCAGCCCCAGCATTTT

j_call: TRBJ2-7
d_call: TRBD1
v_call: TRBV6-5
cdr3_length: 16
clone_size: .
cdr3_aa: CASSYFTGTGIREQYF
cdr3_nt: TGTGCCAGCAGTTACTTCACCGGGACAGGGATTCGCGAGCAGTACTTC

j_call: TRBJ1-1
d_call: TRBD1
v_call: TRBV3-1/TRBV3-2
cdr3_length: 14
clone_size: .
cdr3_aa: CASSQDDRGRKAFF
cdr3_nt: TGTGCCAGCAGCCAAGACGACAGGGGGCGCAAAGCTTTCTTT

j_call: TRBJ1-3
d_call: TRBD1
v_call: TRBV24-1
cdr3_length: 14
clone_size: .
cdr3_aa: CATSATGQGNTIYF
cdr3_nt: TGTGCCACCAGTGCGACAGGGCAAGGAAACACCATATATTTT

j_call: TRBJ2-5
d_call: TRBD2
v_call: TRBV12-3/TRBV12-4
cdr3_length: 13
clone_size: .
cdr3_aa: CASRGGLQETQYF
cdr3_nt: TGTGCCAGCAGGGGGGGACTACAAGAGACCCAGTACTTC

j_call: TRBJ2-1
d_call: .
v_call: TRBV24-1
cdr3_length: 15
clone_size: .
cdr3_aa: CATSDFASSYNEQFF
cdr3_nt: TGTGCCACCAGTGATTTCGCTAGCTCCTACAATGAGCAGTTCTTC

j_call: TRBJ1-5
d_call: TRBD1
v_call: TRBV10-3
cdr3_length: 15
clone_size: .
cdr3_aa: CAISETGGAGQPQHF
cdr3_nt: TGTGCCATCAGTGAGACAGGGGGCGCCGGGCAGCCCCAGCATTTT

j_call: TRBJ2-3
d_call: .
v_call: TRBV10-3
cdr3_length: 12
clone_size: .
cdr3_aa: CAIGSHGDTQYF
cdr3_nt: TGTGCCATCGGCAGTCACGGGGATACGCAGTATTTT

j_call: TRBJ2-7
d_call: .
v_call: TRBV2
cdr3_length: 15
clone_size: .
cdr3_aa: CASKIGRSPSYEQYF
cdr3_nt: TGTGCCAGCAAGATAGGGAGAAGCCCGTCCTACGAGCAGTACTTC

j_call: TRBJ2-6
d_call: TRBD1
v_call: TRBV5-1
cdr3_length: 18
clone_size: .
cdr3_aa: CASSPTTGGVGGANVLTF
cdr3_nt: TGCGCCAGCAGCCCGACCACAGGGGGCGTGGGAGGGGCCAACGTCCTGACTTTC

j_call: TRBJ1-4
d_call: .
v_call: TRBV2
cdr3_length: 14
clone_size: .
cdr3_aa: CASMDPGPNEKLFF
cdr3_nt: TGTGCCAGCATGGACCCAGGGCCTAATGAAAAACTGTTTTTT

j_call: TRBJ1-4
d_call: .
v_call: TRBV2
cdr3_length: 15
clone_size: .
cdr3_aa: CASRVQARDNEKLFF
cdr3_nt: TGTGCCAGCAGAGTCCAGGCCAGGGATAATGAAAAACTGTTTTTT

j_call: TRBJ1-2
d_call: .
v_call: TRBV27
cdr3_length: 14
clone_size: .
cdr3_aa: CASSFRLPSYGYTF
cdr3_nt: TGTGCCAGCAGTTTCCGGTTGCCCTCCTATGGCTACACCTTC